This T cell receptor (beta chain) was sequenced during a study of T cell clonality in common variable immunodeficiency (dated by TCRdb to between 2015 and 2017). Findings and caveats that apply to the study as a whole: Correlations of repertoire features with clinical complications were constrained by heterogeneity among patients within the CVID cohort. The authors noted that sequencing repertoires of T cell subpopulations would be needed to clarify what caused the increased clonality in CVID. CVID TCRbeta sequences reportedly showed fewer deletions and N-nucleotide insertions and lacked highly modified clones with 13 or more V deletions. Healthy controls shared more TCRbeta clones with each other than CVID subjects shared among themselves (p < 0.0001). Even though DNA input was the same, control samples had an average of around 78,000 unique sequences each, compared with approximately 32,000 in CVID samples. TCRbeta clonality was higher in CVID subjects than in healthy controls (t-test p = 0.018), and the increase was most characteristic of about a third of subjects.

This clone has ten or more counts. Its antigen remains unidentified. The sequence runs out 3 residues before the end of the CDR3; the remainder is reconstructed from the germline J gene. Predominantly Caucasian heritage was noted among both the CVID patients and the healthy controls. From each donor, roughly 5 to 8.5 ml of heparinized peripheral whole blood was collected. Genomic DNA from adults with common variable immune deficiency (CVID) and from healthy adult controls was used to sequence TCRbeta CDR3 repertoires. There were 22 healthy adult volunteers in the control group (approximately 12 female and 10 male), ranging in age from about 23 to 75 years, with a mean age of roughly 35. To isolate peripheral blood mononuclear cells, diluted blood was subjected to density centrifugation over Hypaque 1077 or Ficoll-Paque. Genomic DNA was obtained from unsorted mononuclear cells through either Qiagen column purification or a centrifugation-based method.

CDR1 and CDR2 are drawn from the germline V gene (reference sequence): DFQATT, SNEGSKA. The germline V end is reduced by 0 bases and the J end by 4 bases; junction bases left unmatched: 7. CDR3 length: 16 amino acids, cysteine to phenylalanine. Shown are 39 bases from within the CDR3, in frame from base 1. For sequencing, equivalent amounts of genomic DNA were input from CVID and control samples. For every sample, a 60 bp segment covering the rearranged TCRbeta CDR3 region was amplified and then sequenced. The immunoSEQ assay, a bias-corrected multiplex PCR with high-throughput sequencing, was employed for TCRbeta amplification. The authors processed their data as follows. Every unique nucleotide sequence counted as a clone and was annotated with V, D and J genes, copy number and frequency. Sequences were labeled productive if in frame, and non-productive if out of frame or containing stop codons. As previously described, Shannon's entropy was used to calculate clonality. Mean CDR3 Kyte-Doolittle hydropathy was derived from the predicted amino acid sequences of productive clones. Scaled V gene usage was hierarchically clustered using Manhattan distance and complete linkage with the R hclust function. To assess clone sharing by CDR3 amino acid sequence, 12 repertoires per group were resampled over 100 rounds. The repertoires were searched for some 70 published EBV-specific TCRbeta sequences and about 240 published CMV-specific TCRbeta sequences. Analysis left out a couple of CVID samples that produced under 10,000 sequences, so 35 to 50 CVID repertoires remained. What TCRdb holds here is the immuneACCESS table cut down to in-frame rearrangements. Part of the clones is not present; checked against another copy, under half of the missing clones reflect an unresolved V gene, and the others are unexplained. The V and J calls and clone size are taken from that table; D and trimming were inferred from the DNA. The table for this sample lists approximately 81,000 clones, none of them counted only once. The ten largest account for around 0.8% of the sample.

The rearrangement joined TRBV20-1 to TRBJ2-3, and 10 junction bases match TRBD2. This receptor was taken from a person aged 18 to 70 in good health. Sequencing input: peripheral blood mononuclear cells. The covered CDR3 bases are TGCAGTGCTAGAGATCCCCTAGCGGGAGACGCAGATACG. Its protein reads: CSARDPLAGDADT. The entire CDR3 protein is CSARDPLAGDADTQYF.